The rows below give T cell receptor beta chains drawn from one sample of a study of OX40 agonist ivuxolimab in advanced cancers. Here immunoSEQ multiplex PCR was the method, and the copy in TCRdb shows in-frame clones only, minus some. The table includes 70,000 to 95,000 clones, about 91% detected once. The sequencing used CD4+ or CD8+ T cells sorted from blood, collected in a trial of the OX40 agonist ivuxolimab. The receptors here all came from an adult with an advanced solid tumor such as melanoma, head and neck, liver or kidney cancer. Each CDR3 is given with its conserved first and last residue. Each record gives: V gene, D gene, clone size, CDR3 protein. A D gene is named only where the DNA matches it firmly. For some rows the clone size is stated as once, few or many, or as a class when expanded; others skip it.

TRBV27 | NA | NA | CASSPNRLSYEQYF
TRBV19 | NA | NA | CASGPGTDTQYF
TRBV7-8 | NA | NA | CASSLRERANEKLFF
TRBV10-3 | NA | NA | CAIPGASTDTQYF
TRBV7-3 | TRBD1 | NA | CASSLSGQGADTQYF
TRBV2 | NA | NA | CASSRSTHEQYF
TRBV19 | NA | NA | CASSFLLGLIGEAFF
TRBV6-4 | NA | NA | CASSARDPPYEQYF
TRBV19 | NA | NA | CASSTPAGRGYTF
TRBV12-5 | TRBD1 | NA | CASGNGQGVNEQFF
TRBV7-8 | TRBD1 | NA | CASSSANDRVNTGELFF
TRBV6-5 | NA | NA | CASSYSVQGLGYTF
TRBV18 | TRBD2 | NA | CASSPPGTSEETQYF
TRBV6-5 | NA | NA | CASSYSSGVGNTIYF
TRBV19 | TRBD2 | NA | CASSTSSGATDTQYF
TRBV9 | NA | NA | CASSVVPRENEAFF
TRBV6-1 | NA | NA | CASSEELVSTYEQYF
TRBV19 | NA | NA | CASSPGRLHTDTQYF
TRBV30 | NA | NA | CAWSGRRDSGNTIYF
TRBV19 | NA | NA | CASSIATPGYGETQYF
TRBV27 | TRBD2 | NA | CASSSLAGGGNTGELFF
TRBV6-5 | NA | NA | CASSYLPGHIEQYF
TRBV6-5 | NA | NA | CASNEFRLLGTEAFF
TRBV6-5 | NA | NA | CASKPSGAGNTIYF
TRBV7-9 | TRBD1 | NA | CASSGRQGRNTGELFF
TRBV19 | TRBD2 | NA | CASSIMASGSYEQYF
TRBV5-1 | NA | NA | CASSLLQGTLYEQYF
TRBV7-2 | NA | NA | CASSFTATYGYTF
TRBV5-6 | NA | once | CASSFLAGSNYGYTF
TRBV6-1 | NA | NA | CASSSEWGSYEQYF
TRBV25-1 | NA | NA | CASSDADTDEKLFF
TRBV7-8 | TRBD2 | NA | CASSFGTSGGREQFF
TRBV13 | TRBD2 | NA | CASSSVGLAGYNEQFF
TRBV5-1 | TRBD1 | once | CASSAGTGQYEQYF
TRBV19 | NA | NA | CASSTSLGGADLAKNIQYF
TRBV6-6 | NA | NA | CASSPNRDPYEQYF
TRBV25-1 | NA | NA | CASSVANYGYTF
TRBV28 | NA | NA | CASSSQGNGYTF
TRBV6-6 | TRBD1 | NA | CASSAGQNYGYTF
TRBV9 | NA | NA | CASRENSGNTIYF
TRBV29-1 | NA | once | CSVALGAGDTEAFF
TRBV30 | NA | NA | CAWKTEPSNTGELFF
TRBV30 | NA | NA | CAWISGTNYGYTF
TRBV9 | NA | NA | CASSAALAATDTQYF
TRBV7-9 | NA | NA | CASTSTGGTEQYF
TRBV27 | TRBD1 | NA | CASSSLGTVLQETQYF
TRBV9 | NA | once | CASSAQPGLREDTQYF
TRBV6-6 | NA | NA | CASRQQVNSYEQYF
TRBV2 | TRBD2 | NA | CASSLTSGRFYEQYF
TRBV19 | NA | NA | CASSTQGTLAKNIQYF
TRBV7-8 | NA | NA | CASSLEGGLSGAFF
TRBV20-1 | NA | NA | CSASSYEQYF
TRBV6-5 | TRBD1 | NA | CASSYRQGIDGYTF
TRBV10-3 | TRBD2 | NA | CATWTSGSYEQYF
TRBV11-2 | NA | NA | CASSLDLTVRTEAFF
TRBV7-3 | NA | NA | CASSRLGSSYNEQFF
TRBV11-2 | NA | NA | CASSLAGAGLEQYF
TRBV7-3 | TRBD1 | NA | CASSIDRGHNEQFF